This is a list of T cell receptor beta chains from one sample in a study of T cell repertoires in cytomegalovirus infection. TCRdb re-called the reads with MiXCR, one entry per CDR3 protein. The sample shows roughly 320,000 distinct CDR3 sequences, around 9.6% of them seen only once. Input material: PBMCs. The receptor source for this set is a human donor in good health (CMV status not recorded). Some clones in this sample may be carry-over from other donors' samples. CDR3s include the opening cysteine and the closing phenylalanine or tryptophan. Each record gives: D gene, J gene, V gene, clone size, CDR3 length, CDR3 protein, CDR3 DNA. The D gene is left open where the match is weak. Size is stated for part of the rows, as once, few or many counts, or as a class when the clone is expanded.

TRBD2 TRBJ2-1 TRBV11-1 many 15 CASSGLAGGLHEQFF TGTGCCAGCAGCGGCCTAGCGGGGGGGCTACATGAGCAGTTCTTC
. TRBJ2-1 TRBV20-1 . 15 CSARPQGGVYNEQFF TGCAGTGCTAGGCCCCAGGGGGGGGTCTACAATGAGCAGTTCTTC
. TRBJ2-2 TRBV5-1 many 18 CASSFGQGGYPNTGELFF TGCGCCAGCAGCTTTGGGCAGGGGGGATATCCGAACACCGGGGAGCTGTTTTTT
TRBD1 TRBJ1-5 TRBV28 many 15 CASTGQGRGNQPQHF TGTGCCAGCACCGGACAGGGAAGGGGCAATCAGCCCCAGCATTTT
. TRBJ1-1 TRBV20-1 . 15 CSARMPGASSTEAFF TGCAGTGCTAGAATGCCGGGGGCGTCGTCCACTGAAGCTTTCTTT
. TRBJ1-1 TRBV4-1 . 14 CASSRRELNTEAFF TGCGCCAGCAGCCGAAGAGAATTAAACACTGAAGCTTTCTTT
. TRBJ1-1 TRBV7-6 many 14 CASSLGDMNTEAFF TGTGCCAGCAGCTTAGGGGACATGAACACTGAAGCTTTCTTT
. TRBJ1-5 TRBV6-1 many 12 CASSPWGQPQHF TGTGCCAGCAGTCCTTGGGGTCAGCCCCAGCATTTT
. TRBJ2-3 TRBV6-1 many 16 CASSSPSLGGVDTQYF TGTGCCAGCAGTTCCCCCTCTCTGGGGGGAGTAGATACGCAGTATTTT
TRBD2 TRBJ2-4 TRBV7-2 many 16 CASSRTSGGARNIQYF TGTGCCAGCTCTAGAACTAGCGGGGGGGCACGGAACATTCAGTACTTC
TRBD2 TRBJ2-1 TRBV7-2 many 16 CASSLNSAGGLNEQFF TGTGCCAGCAGTCTTAACTCGGCGGGGGGGTTAAATGAGCAGTTCTTC
. TRBJ2-3 TRBV7-9 . 15 CASSPDAGAADTQYF TGTGCCAGCAGCCCAGACGCGGGGGCGGCAGATACGCAGTATTTT
. TRBJ1-1 TRBV29-1 . 12 CSVDRGRYEAFF TGCAGCGTTGACAGGGGCCGGTATGAAGCTTTCTTT
. TRBJ1-1 TRBV6-5 many 15 CASSYSPGLNTEAFF TGTGCCAGCAGTTACTCCCCCGGGCTGAACACTGAAGCTTTCTTT
. TRBJ1-1 TRBV20-1 few 13 CSATSTPNTEAFF TGCAGTGCTACTTCGACACCTAACACTGAAGCTTTCTTT
TRBD2 TRBJ2-3 TRBV6-2/TRBV6-3 many 19 CASSYPKGETSGGKDTQYF TGTGCCAGCAGTTACCCAAAAGGAGAAACTAGCGGGGGAAAGGATACGCAGTATTTT
. TRBJ1-1 TRBV24-1 many 10 CATSATEAFF TGTGCCACCAGTGCCACTGAAGCTTTCTTT
TRBD2 TRBJ2-3 TRBV28 many 14 CASRLGTNTDTQYF TGTGCCAGCAGACTGGGGACTAACACAGATACGCAGTATTTT
. TRBJ1-2 TRBV6-6 . 15 CASSYSLDSNYGYTF TGTGCCAGCAGTTACTCGTTGGACAGTAACTATGGCTACACCTTC
. TRBJ2-1 TRBV10-3 many 11 CAISLTNEQFF TGTGCCATCAGTCTAACCAATGAGCAGTTCTTC
TRBD1 TRBJ2-6 TRBV7-3 . 16 CASSPSTGNGANVLTF TGTGCCAGCAGCCCCTCGACAGGGAACGGGGCCAACGTCCTGACTTTC
. TRBJ1-2 TRBV24-1 few 12 CATSQGNYGYTF TGTGCCACCAGCCAGGGGAACTATGGCTACACCTTC
. TRBJ2-5 TRBV19 . 15 CASSIGAVKQETQYF TGTGCCAGTAGTATAGGAGCGGTTAAGCAAGAGACCCAGTACTTC
. TRBJ2-5 TRBV7-9 many 16 CASSRDGGRGVETQYF TGTGCCAGCAGCCGAGACGGAGGCCGAGGTGTGGAGACCCAGTACTTC
. TRBJ2-5 TRBV29-1 many 15 CSVAKQTVPQETQYF TGCAGCGTTGCTAAACAGACCGTTCCCCAAGAGACCCAGTACTTC
. TRBJ1-6 TRBV20-1 . 14 CSAPGGSFLSPLHF TGCAGTGCCCCCGGGGGGTCCTTTCTATCACCCCTCCACTTT
. TRBJ1-2 TRBV29-1 . 11 CSVGETSGYTF TGCAGCGTGGGTGAAACCAGTGGCTACACCTTC
. TRBJ1-3 TRBV6-5 many 16 CASSYSMQGSGNTIYF TGTGCCAGCAGTTACTCGATGCAGGGCTCTGGAAACACCATATATTTT
TRBD1 TRBJ1-6 TRBV20-1 many 16 CSARRGTGTGNSPLHF TGCAGTGCTAGAAGGGGGACCGGGACAGGGAATTCACCCCTCCACTTT
. TRBJ1-1 TRBV29-1 many 12 CSTRGFSTEAFF TGCAGCACCAGGGGATTTAGCACTGAAGCTTTCTTT
TRBD1 TRBJ1-5 TRBV19 many 13 CASSLQGEQPQHF TGTGCCAGTAGTCTCCAGGGGGAACAGCCCCAGCATTTT
TRBD1 TRBJ2-2 TRBV7-3 many 17 CASSSGTGTLNTGELFF TGTGCCAGCAGCTCAGGGACAGGTACACTGAACACCGGGGAGCTGTTTTTT